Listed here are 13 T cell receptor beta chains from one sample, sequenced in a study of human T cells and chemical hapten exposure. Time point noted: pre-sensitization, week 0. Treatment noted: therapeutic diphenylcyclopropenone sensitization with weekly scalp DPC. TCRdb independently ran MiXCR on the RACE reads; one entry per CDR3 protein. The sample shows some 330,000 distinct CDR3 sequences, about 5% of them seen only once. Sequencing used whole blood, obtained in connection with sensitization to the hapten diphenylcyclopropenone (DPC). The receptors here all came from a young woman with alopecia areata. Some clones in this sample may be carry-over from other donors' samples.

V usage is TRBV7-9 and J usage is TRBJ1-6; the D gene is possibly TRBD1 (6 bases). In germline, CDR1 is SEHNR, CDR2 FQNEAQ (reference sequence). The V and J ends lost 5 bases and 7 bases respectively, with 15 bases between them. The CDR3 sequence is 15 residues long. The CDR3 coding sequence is TGTGCCAGCAGCCCCAGGCAGGGGATGAATTCACCCCTCCACTTT. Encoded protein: CASSPRQGMNSPLHF.

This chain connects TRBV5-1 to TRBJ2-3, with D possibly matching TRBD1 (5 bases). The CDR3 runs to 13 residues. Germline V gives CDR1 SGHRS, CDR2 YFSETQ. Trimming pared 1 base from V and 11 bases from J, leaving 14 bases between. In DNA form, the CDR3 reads TGCGCCAGCAGCTTGACAGACCCCCAGGGGCAGTATTTT. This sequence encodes CASSLTDPQGQYF.

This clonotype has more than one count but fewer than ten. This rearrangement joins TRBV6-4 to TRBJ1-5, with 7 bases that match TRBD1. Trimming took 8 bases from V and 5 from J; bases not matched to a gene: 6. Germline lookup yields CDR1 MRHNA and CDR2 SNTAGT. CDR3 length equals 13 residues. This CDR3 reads CASRDSQYQPQHF. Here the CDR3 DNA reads TGTGCCAGCCGGGACAGTCAGTATCAGCCCCAGCATTTT.

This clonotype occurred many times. In nucleotides, the CDR3 is TGCAGCGGGACCAGGGGATCTGGCACAGATACGCAGTATTTT. Protein sequence: CSGTRGSGTDTQYF. V is TRBV29-1 and J is TRBJ2-3, with D tentatively TRBD1 (6 bases). CDR3 length equals 14 residues. V was pared by 7 bases and J by 1 base, with 15 bases between. Germline lookup yields CDR1 SQVTM and CDR2 ANQGSEA.

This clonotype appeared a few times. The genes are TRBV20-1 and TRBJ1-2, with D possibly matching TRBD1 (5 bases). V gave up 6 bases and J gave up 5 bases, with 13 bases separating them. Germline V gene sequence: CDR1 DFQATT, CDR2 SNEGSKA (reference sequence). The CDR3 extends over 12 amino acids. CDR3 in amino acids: CSAPNGGYGYTF. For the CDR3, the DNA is TGCAGTGCCCCAAACGGGGGATATGGCTACACCTTC.

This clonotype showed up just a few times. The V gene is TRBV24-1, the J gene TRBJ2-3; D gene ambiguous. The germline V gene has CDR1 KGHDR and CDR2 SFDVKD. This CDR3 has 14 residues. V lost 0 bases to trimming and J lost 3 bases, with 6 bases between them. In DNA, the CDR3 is TGTGCCACCAGTGATTTGACCCGGACAGATACGCAGTATTTT. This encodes CATSDLTRTDTQYF.

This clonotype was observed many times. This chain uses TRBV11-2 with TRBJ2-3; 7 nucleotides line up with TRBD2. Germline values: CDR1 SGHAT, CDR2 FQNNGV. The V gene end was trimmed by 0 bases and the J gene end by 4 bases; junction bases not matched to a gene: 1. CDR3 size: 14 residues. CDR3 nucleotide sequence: TGTGCCAGCAGCTTAGACCTAGCGGCAGATACGCAGTATTTT. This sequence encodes CASSLDLAADTQYF.

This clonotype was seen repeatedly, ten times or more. The CDR3 region is CSARVPFQNIQYF. DNA for the CDR3: TGCAGTGCTAGAGTGCCGTTCCAGAACATTCAGTACTTC. The rearrangement links TRBV20-1 to TRBJ2-4; D uncertain. The V and J ends lost 1 base and 7 bases respectively, with 11 bases between them. Germline V gene lookup returns CDR1 DFQATT and CDR2 SNEGSKA (reference sequence). The CDR3 has 13 amino acids.

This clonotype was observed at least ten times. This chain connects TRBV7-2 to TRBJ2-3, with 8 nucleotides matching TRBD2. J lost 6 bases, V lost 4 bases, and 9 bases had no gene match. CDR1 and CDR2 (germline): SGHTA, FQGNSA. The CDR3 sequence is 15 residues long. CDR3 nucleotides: TGTGCCAGCAGCTCCCAGGTAGCGGGATCTGATACGCAGTATTTT. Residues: CASSSQVAGSDTQYF.

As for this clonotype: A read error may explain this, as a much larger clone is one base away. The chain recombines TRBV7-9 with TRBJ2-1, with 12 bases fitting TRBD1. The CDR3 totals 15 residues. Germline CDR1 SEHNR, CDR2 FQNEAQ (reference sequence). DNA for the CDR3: TGTGCCAGCAGCTTAACGGGACAGGGGGCATATGAGCAGCTCTTC. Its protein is CASSLTGQGAYEQLF.

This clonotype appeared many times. The CDR3 region is CATSRAPGDGDTEAFF. The CDR3, as DNA: TGTGCCACCAGCAGAGCTCCAGGGGACGGTGACACTGAAGCTTTCTTT. The V call is TRBV15, the J call TRBJ1-1, with a tentative D call TRBD1 (6 bases). V was clipped by 1 base and J by 3 bases, with 15 bases between them. The CDR3 is made up of 16 amino acids. Germline-derived CDR1 and CDR2 are LNHNV and YYDKDF (reference sequence).

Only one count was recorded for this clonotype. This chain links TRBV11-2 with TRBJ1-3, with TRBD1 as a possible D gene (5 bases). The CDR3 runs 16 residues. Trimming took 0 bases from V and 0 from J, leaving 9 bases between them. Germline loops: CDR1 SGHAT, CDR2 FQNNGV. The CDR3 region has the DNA TGTGCCAGCAGCTTAGATCGGGGGAGCTCTGGAAACACCATATATTTT. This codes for CASSLDRGSSGNTIYF.

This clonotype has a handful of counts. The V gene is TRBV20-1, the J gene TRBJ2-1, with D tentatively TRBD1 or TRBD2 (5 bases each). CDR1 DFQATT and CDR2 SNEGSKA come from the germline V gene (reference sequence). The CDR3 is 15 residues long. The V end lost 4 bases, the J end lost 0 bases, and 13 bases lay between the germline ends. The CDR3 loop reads CSATRGDSSYNEQFF. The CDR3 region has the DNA TGCAGTGCTACTCGGGGCGATAGCTCCTACAATGAGCAGTTCTTC.